This TCR beta chain was observed in a study of neurological immune-mediated disorders. TCRdb re-called the 5' RACE reads with MiXCR, one entry per CDR3 protein. Of roughly 60,000 distinct CDR3 sequences listed, around 3.4% were seen once; the top ten hold more than 2.5%. V lost 4 bases, J lost 4 bases, and 16 bases lay in between. Germline V CDR1 and CDR2: DFQATT, SNEGSKA (reference sequence). The CDR3 has 14 residues. General observations from the study: Private repertoires in all groups were suggested by the finding that expanded clones across subjects shared no CDR3 amino acid sequences.

This clonotype was detected many times. Its antigen is still unknown. Sequenced sample: PBMCs. The clonotype originates from a woman aged 25 to 39 with multiple sclerosis. The V call is TRBV20-1, the J call TRBJ1-2, with D perhaps matching TRBD1 (6 bases). The CDR3 sequence: CSATVGGRGYGYTF. The CDR3 DNA reads as TGCAGTGCTACCGTCGGGGGGCGCGGCTATGGCTACACCTTC.